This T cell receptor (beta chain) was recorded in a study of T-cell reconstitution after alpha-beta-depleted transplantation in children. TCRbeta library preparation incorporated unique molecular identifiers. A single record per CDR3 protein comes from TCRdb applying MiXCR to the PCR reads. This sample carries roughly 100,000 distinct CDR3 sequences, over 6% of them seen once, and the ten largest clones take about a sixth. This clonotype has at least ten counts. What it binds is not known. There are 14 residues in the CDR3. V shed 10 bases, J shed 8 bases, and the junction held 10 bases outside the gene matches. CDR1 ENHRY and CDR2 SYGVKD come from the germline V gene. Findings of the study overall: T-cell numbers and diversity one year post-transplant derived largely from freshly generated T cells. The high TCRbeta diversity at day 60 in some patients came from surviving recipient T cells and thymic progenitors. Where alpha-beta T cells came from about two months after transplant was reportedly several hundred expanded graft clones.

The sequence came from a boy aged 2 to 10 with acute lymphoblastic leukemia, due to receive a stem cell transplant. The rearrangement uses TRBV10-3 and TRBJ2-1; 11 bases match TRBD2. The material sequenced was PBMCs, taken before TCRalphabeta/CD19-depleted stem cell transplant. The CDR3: CATEGTSGGDEQFF. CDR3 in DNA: TGTGCCACCGAGGGAACTAGCGGGGGAGATGAGCAGTTCTTC.